This T cell receptor beta chain was sequenced during a study of T cell repertoires in breast cancer. Background on the study: Tumors, lymph nodes and blood came from breast cancer patients, plus healthy blood. The study's findings and limits: Tumor-involved sentinel nodes shared 7% to 9.5% of TCRs with matched tumors, tumor-free nodes 2% to 2.5%. Genuine antitumor clones may have been lost with singletons or partial tumor sampling. Antigen-based selection and expansion was suggested by diverse encodings of shared TCRs.

At least ten counts were recorded for this clonotype. Antigen unknown. During the second nested PCR, blocking oligonucleotides suppressed genes that were not paired. A single record per CDR3 protein comes from TCRdb applying MiXCR to the emulsion pairing reads. This sample has roughly 38,000 distinct CDR3 sequences, with under 50% found just once. V dropped 3 bases and J dropped 1; count of bases not matched to a gene: 2. Germline CDR1 is MGHDK and CDR2 is SYGVNS. The CDR3 has 15 amino acids. Paired alpha-beta TCRs of CD8+ T cells were analyzed by expanded emulsion RT-PCR. Sequencing was performed on CD8+ T cells. V is TRBV25-1 and J is TRBJ1-4; 7 positions agree with TRBD1. The source is a pool of human donors with breast cancer or a healthy control (not recorded which). This CDR3 reads CASSDPGGTNEKLFF. The CDR3 DNA reads as TGTGCCAGCAGTGACCCAGGGGGAACTAATGAAAAACTGTTTTTT.